Included here is one TCR beta chain sequence, with context. The antigen remains undetermined. It was with 60 Vbeta and 13 Jbeta primers that the PCR ran. Clones were sequenced by immunoSEQ multiplex PCR, and TCRdb holds only the in-frame ones, with some missing. The profile covers 63,000 or so clones, with 60% to 80% appearing a single time and 22% taken by the ten largest. This record belongs to a study of cytomegalovirus exposure and HLA in healthy donors. Study-level background: Around 200 million T cells yielded roughly 100 million unique TCR beta sequences, as an earlier analysis found. Counted in an early data release were about 80 million unique TCRs from HLA-typed donors.

Trimming left V 1 base short and J 1 base short, with 8 bases between. The V gene's germline CDR1 is SGHTA and CDR2 FQGNSA. The CDR3 loop spans 14 amino acids. Notes on the study in general: Fewer N-insertions (relative to the approximately 700-donor mean) were reportedly seen in an Asian-associated ancestry cluster in a later analysis. Association of a missense DCLRE1C variant with TCR beta V- and J-gene trimming was reported in a later analysis.

The clonotype comes from a woman in her thirties in good health and CMV-seropositive. The chain recombines TRBV7-2 with TRBJ2-7; D call uncertain. Sequencing was done on a sample of PBMCs. The CDR3 region has the DNA TGTGCCAGCAGCTTAGGTATCAGATCCTACGAGCAGTACTTC. It yields the protein CASSLGIRSYEQYF.